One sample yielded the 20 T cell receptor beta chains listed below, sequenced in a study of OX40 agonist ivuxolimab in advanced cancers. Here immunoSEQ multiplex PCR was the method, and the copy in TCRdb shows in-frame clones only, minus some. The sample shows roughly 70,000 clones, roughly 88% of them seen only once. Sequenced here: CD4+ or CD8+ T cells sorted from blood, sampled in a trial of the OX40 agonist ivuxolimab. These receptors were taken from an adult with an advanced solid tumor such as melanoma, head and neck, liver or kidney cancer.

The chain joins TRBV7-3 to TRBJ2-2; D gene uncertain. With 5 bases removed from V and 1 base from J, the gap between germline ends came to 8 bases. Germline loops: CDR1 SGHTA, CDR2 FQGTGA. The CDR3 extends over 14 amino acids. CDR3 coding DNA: TGTGCCAGCAGCCTGGGTATGAACACCGGGGAGCTGTTTTTT. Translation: CASSLGMNTGELFF.

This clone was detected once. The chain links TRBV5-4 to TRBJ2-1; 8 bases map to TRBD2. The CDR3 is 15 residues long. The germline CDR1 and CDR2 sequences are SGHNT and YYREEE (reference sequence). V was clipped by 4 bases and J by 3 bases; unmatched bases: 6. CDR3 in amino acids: CASSPGLVGYNEQFF. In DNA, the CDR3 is TGTGCCAGCAGCCCGGGACTAGTTGGCTACAATGAGCAGTTCTTC.

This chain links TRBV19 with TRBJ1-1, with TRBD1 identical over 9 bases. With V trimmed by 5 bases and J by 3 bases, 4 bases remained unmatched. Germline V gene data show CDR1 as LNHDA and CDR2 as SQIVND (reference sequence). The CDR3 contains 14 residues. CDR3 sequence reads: CASSATGGHTEAFF. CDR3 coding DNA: TGTGCCAGTAGTGCGACAGGGGGGCACACTGAAGCTTTCTTT. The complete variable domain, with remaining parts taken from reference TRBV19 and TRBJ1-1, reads DGGITQSPKYLFRKEGQNVTLSCEQNLNHDAMYWYRQDPGQGLRLIYYSQIVNDFQKGDIAEGYSVSREKKESFPLTVTSAQKNPTAFYLCASSATGGHTEAFFGQGTRLTVV.

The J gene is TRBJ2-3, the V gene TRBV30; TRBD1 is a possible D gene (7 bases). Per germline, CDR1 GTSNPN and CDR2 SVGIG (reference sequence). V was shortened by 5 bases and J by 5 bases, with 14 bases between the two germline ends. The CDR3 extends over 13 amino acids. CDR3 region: CAWGGNRGDTQYF. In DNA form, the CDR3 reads TGTGCCTGGGGGGGGAACAGGGGAGATACGCAGTATTTT.

The CDR3 spells CARSPQRVSAGEQFF. The CDR3 coding sequence is TGTGCCAGAAGTCCCCAAAGGGTTAGCGCGGGTGAGCAGTTCTTC. The chain recombines TRBV7-5 with TRBJ2-1; the listed D gene, TRBD2, was not tested against the DNA. TRBV7-5 is annotated as a pseudogene. The CDR3 extends over 15 amino acids.

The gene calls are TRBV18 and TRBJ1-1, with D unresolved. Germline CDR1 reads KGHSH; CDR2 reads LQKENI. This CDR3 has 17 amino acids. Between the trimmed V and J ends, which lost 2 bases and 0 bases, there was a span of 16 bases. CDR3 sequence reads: CASSPNVVGIMNTEAFF. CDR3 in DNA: TGTGCCAGCTCACCAAACGTCGTTGGTATCATGAACACTGAAGCTTTCTTT.

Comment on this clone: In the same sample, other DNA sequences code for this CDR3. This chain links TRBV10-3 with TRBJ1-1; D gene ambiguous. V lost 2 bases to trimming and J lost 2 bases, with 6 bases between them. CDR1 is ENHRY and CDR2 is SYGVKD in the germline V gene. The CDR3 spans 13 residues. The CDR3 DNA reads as TGTGCCATCAGTGAGCGGGGAAACACTGAAGCTTTCTTT. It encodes CAISERGNTEAFF.

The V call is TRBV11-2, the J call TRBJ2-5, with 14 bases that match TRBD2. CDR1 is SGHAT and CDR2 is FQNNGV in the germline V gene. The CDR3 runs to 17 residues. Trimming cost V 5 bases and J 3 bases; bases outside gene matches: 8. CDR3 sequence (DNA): TGTGCCAGCAGCGCACGACTGACTAGCGGGGGGGAAGAGACCCAGTACTTC. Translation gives CASSARLTSGGEETQYF.

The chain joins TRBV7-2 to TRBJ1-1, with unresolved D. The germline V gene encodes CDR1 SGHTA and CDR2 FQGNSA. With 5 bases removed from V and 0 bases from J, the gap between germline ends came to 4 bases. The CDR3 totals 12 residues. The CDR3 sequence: CASSPMNTEAFF. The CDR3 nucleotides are TGTGCCAGCAGCCCCATGAACACTGAAGCTTTCTTT.

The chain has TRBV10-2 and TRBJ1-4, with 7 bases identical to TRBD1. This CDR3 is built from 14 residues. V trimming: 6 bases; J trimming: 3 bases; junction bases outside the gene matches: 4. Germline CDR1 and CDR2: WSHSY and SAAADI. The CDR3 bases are TGCGCCAGCAGAGGGACAGAGTCTAATGAAAAACTGTTTTTT. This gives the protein CASRGTESNEKLFF.

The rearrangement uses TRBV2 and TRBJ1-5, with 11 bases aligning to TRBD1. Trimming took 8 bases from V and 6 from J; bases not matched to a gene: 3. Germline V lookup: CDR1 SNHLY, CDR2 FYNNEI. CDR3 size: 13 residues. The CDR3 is CASRGTGGQPQHF. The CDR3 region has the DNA TGTGCCAGCCGGGGGACAGGGGGTCAGCCCCAGCATTTT.

The CDR3 protein is CASSSQTGGVYNEQFF. In nucleotides, the CDR3 is TGCGCCAGCAGCTCCCAGACAGGGGGCGTCTACAATGAGCAGTTCTTC. This chain joins TRBV5-1 and TRBJ2-1; 10 bases map to TRBD1. The CDR3 runs 16 residues. CDR1 is SGHRS and CDR2 is YFSETQ in the germline V gene. Trimming cost V 3 bases and J 3 bases; bases outside gene matches: 6.

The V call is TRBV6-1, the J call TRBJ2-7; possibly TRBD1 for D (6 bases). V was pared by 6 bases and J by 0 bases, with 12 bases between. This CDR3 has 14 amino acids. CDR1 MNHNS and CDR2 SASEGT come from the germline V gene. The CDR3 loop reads CASRYRDISYEQYF. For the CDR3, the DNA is TGTGCCAGCAGATACCGGGACATCTCCTACGAGCAGTACTTC.

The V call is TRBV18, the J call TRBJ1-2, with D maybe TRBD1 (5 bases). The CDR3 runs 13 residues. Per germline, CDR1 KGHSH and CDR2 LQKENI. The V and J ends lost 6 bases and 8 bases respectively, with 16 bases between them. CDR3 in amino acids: CASSSGLQKGYTF. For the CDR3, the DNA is TGTGCCAGCTCGTCGGGACTGCAAAAGGGCTACACCTTC.

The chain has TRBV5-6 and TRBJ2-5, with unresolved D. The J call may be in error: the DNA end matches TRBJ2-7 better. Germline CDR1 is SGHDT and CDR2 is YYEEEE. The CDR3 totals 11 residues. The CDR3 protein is CASSLNYEQYF. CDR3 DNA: TGTGCCAGCAGCCTCAACTACGAGCAGTACTTC.

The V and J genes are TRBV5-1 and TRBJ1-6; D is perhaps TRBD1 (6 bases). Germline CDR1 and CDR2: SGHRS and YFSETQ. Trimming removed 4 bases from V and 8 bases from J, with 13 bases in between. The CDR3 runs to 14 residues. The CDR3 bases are TGCGCCAGCAGCCCGGGACAAAAGGATTCACCCCTCCACTTT. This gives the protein CASSPGQKDSPLHF.

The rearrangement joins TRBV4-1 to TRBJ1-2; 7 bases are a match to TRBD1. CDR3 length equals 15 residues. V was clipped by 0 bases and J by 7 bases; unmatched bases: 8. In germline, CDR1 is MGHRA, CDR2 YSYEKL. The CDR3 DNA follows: TGCGCCAGCAGCCAAGACCGACAGGGATTATCTGGCTACACCTTC. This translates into CASSQDRQGLSGYTF.

The CDR3 DNA reads TGTGCCAGCAGCCTCTCCCGGGACAGGGCCTACGAGCAGTACTTC. This sequence encodes CASSLSRDRAYEQYF. This chain links TRBV6-5 with TRBJ2-7, with 9 bases lining up with TRBD1. This CDR3 is built from 15 residues. V trimming: 6 bases; J trimming: 2 bases; junction bases outside the gene matches: 8. Germline assignment: CDR1 MNHEY and CDR2 SVGAGI.

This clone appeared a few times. CDR3 sequence: CASSATGTGIYEQYF. CDR3 DNA: TGTGCCAGCTCGGCGACCGGGACTGGAATCTACGAGCAGTACTTC. The rearrangement links TRBV18 to TRBJ2-7; a weak D match, TRBD2 (6 bases). V was cut by 6 bases and J by 3 bases, with 18 bases left in between. Germline CDR1 reads KGHSH; CDR2 reads LQKENI. This CDR3 has 15 amino acids.

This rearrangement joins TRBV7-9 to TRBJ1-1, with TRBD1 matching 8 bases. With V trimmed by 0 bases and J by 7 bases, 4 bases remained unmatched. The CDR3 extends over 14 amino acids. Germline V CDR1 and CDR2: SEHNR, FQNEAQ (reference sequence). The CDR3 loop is CASSLAQGAIEAFF. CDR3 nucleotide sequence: TGTGCCAGCAGCTTAGCGCAGGGGGCGATTGAAGCTTTCTTT.